This T cell receptor beta chain originates from a study of shared clonotypes between healthy human individuals. Naive CD8 cells lacked CD45RO, underwent positive selection for CCR7 and left out terminally differentiated effector memory CD45RA+ cells. Only one count was recorded for this clone. Sequencing used immunoSEQ multiplex PCR; TCRdb keeps in-frame clones, though not all of them. The profile shows 760,000 or so clones, about 96% of them singletons. The germline V gene has CDR1 SQVTM and CDR2 ANQGSEA. The CDR3 consists of 16 residues. V shed 4 bases, J shed 1 base, and the junction held 9 bases outside the gene matches.

The chain links TRBV29-1 to TRBJ2-2; 7 positions match TRBD1. Sequenced input: naive CD8+ T cells sorted from blood. The clonotype was recovered from a man under 40 in good health. The CDR3: CSVGRGGFENTGELFF. The CDR3 nucleotides are TGCAGCGTTGGGCGAGGGGGCTTTGAGAACACCGGGGAGCTGTTTTTT.